The clone carrying this T cell receptor beta chain was seen only a few times. This record comes from a study of T-cell reconstitution after alpha-beta-depleted transplantation in children. Trimming cost V 4 bases and J 2 bases, with 11 bases left between them. The CDR3 extends over 14 amino acids. The germline CDR1 and CDR2 sequences are SEHNR and FQNEAQ (reference sequence). TCRbeta library construction was performed incorporating unique molecular identifiers. TCRdb redid the calling of the PCR reads with MiXCR, one entry per CDR3 protein. The sample contains more than 250,000 distinct CDR3 sequences, 9.9% of which appear only once.

The sample consisted of PBMCs from the stem cell graft donor, taken from the stem cell graft. The sequence came from a human donor who donated a stem cell graft to a child with SCID. The rearrangement uses TRBV7-9 and TRBJ2-5; D is possibly TRBD1 (6 bases). CDR3 sequence: CASSSSTGQETQYF. CDR3 in DNA: TGTGCCAGCAGCTCAAGCACAGGGCAAGAGACCCAGTACTTC.